Presented here are 18 T cell receptor beta chains from one specimen sequenced in a study of T-cell reconstitution after alpha-beta-depleted transplantation in children. Unique molecular identifiers were built into the TCRbeta library. One entry per CDR3 protein, called by TCRdb with MiXCR from the PCR reads. The profile shows approximately 640,000 distinct CDR3 sequences, approximately 17% of them singletons. The sample consisted of PBMCs from the stem cell graft donor, taken from the stem cell graft. All receptors derive from a human donor who donated a stem cell graft to a child with acute myeloid leukemia.

The chain is built from TRBV20-1 and TRBJ2-1; no firm D call. Germline V gives CDR1 DFQATT, CDR2 SNEGSKA (reference sequence). The CDR3 has 10 residues. Trimming left V 3 bases short and J 12 bases short, with 9 bases between. The CDR3 is CSASRGPQFF. CDR3 nucleotide sequence: TGCAGTGCTAGCAGAGGCCCGCAGTTCTTC.

This chain uses TRBV27 with TRBJ1-5; tentative D call: TRBD1 (5 bases). With 5 bases removed from V and 5 bases from J, the gap between germline ends came to 13 bases. The germline V gene has CDR1 MNHEY and CDR2 SMNVEV (reference sequence). This CDR3 is built from 14 residues. The CDR3 spells CASSLRQSHQPQHF. CDR3 bases: TGTGCCAGCAGTCTTAGACAGTCCCATCAGCCCCAGCATTTT.

The rearrangement links TRBV7-3 to TRBJ2-4; D call uncertain. V shed 5 bases and J shed 3 bases, with 20 bases lying between them. There are 17 residues in the CDR3. Germline V gene lookup returns CDR1 SGHTA and CDR2 FQGTGA. The CDR3 nucleotides are TGTGCCAGCAGCCCCCCCCTGGGGAACGGAAACAAAAACATTCAGTACTTC. This encodes CASSPPLGNGNKNIQYF.

This clonotype showed up many times. The genes are TRBV13 and TRBJ2-5; 10 nucleotides align to TRBD2. This CDR3 is built from 15 residues. The V gene end was trimmed by 5 bases and the J gene end by 5 bases; junction bases not matched to a gene: 8. Germline CDR1 reads PRHDT; CDR2 reads FYEKMQ (reference sequence). CDR3 residues: CASSLPGSGGETQYF. CDR3 DNA: TGTGCCAGCAGCCTCCCGGGTAGCGGGGGGGAGACCCAGTACTTC.

The rearrangement joins TRBV20-1 to TRBJ2-3; D perhaps matches TRBD1 (7 bases). The V end was cut by 0 bases, the J end by 4 bases, with 17 bases between. The germline V gene encodes CDR1 DFQATT and CDR2 SNEGSKA (reference sequence). This CDR3 has 16 amino acids. The CDR3 reads CSARDQYGGGPDTQYF. CDR3 DNA: TGCAGTGCTAGAGATCAGTACGGAGGGGGCCCAGATACGCAGTATTTT.

This clonotype occurred many times. The chain's CDR3 is CSVHRGASTNQPQHF. DNA for the CDR3: TGCAGTGTCCACCGGGGCGCATCTACTAATCAGCCCCAGCATTTT. The V and J genes are TRBV20-1 and TRBJ1-5; TRBD1 might be the D (5 bases). The CDR3 loop spans 15 amino acids. Per germline, CDR1 DFQATT and CDR2 SNEGSKA (reference sequence). Trimming stripped 7 bases from V and 4 bases from J, with 20 bases between.

The chain combines TRBV15 with TRBJ2-1; D may match TRBD1 or TRBD2 (5 bases each). Trimming stripped 0 bases from V and 3 bases from J, with 6 bases between. Germline lookup yields CDR1 LNHNV and CDR2 YYDKDF (reference sequence). The CDR3 is 14 residues long. Here the CDR3 reads CATSREGDYNEQFF. CDR3 DNA: TGTGCCACCAGCAGAGAGGGGGACTACAATGAGCAGTTCTTC.

This clonotype was found a few times. Sequence at one end of the junction differs from germline and may be a read error. The chain employs TRBV20-1 and TRBJ2-1; the D gene could be TRBD1 or TRBD2 (7 bases each). CDR1 and CDR2 from the germline V gene are DFQATT and SNEGSKA (reference sequence). This CDR3 contains 17 residues. The CDR3 spells CCARDTGGQQNYNEQFF. The CDR3 DNA reads as TGCTGTGCTAGAGATACGGGGGGACAGCAAAATTACAATGAGCAGTTCTTC.

This clonotype was recorded many times. The chain is built from TRBV4-3 and TRBJ2-1, with 7 bases that match TRBD2. The germline CDR1 and CDR2 sequences are LGHNA and YSLEER. The CDR3 contains 15 residues. V lost 8 bases to trimming and J lost 8 bases; unmatched junction nucleotides: 15. CDR3 in DNA: TGCGCCAGCGGGGAAACCGGGACGGGGGGTGATGAGCAGTTCTTC. As protein: CASGETGTGGDEQFF.

This clonotype has a count of ten or more. The chain combines TRBV7-2 with TRBJ2-5, with 14 bases identical to TRBD2. Germline lookup yields CDR1 SGHTA and CDR2 FQGNSA. The CDR3 loop spans 15 amino acids. Unmatched junction bases numbered 3, after V lost 5 bases and J lost 4 bases. CDR3 sequence reads: CASSPGLAGAETQYF. CDR3 nucleotides: TGTGCCAGCAGCCCGGGACTAGCGGGGGCAGAGACCCAGTACTTC.

Here the CDR3 DNA reads TGTGCCAGCAGTGCACAGGGAAGCCTTCATGGCTACACCTTC. It codes for CASSAQGSLHGYTF. V usage is TRBV12-3 or TRBV12-4 and J usage is TRBJ1-2, with D tentatively TRBD1 (6 bases). This CDR3 has 14 amino acids. V was pared by 5 bases and J by 6 bases, with 16 bases between.

This clonotype has a count of ten or more. The chain carries TRBV12-3 or TRBV12-4 and TRBJ1-1, with D maybe TRBD1 (5 bases). V dropped 6 bases and J dropped 3 bases, with 11 bases sitting between them. This CDR3 spans 13 amino acids. The CDR3 loop reads CASRYDRDTEAFF. The CDR3 DNA follows: TGTGCCAGCAGATACGACAGAGACACTGAAGCTTTCTTT.

Many counts were recorded for this clonotype. V gene TRBV11-2 combines with J gene TRBJ1-2; 7 nucleotides agree with TRBD1. After removal of 0 bases from V and 0 bases from J, the junction contained 7 bases not matched to a gene. CDR1 and CDR2 (germline): SGHAT, FQNNGV. This CDR3 contains 17 residues. In DNA form, the CDR3 reads TGTGCCAGCAGCTTAGAGGCAGGGGGGTCGTCTAACTATGGCTACACCTTC. Protein: CASSLEAGGSSNYGYTF.

This clonotype was seen more than once but under ten times. The rearrangement links TRBV5-5 to TRBJ2-5, with 13 bases lining up with TRBD2. There are 16 residues in the CDR3. The germline CDR1 and CDR2 sequences are SGHKS and YYEKEE (reference sequence). Trimming cost V 0 bases and J 5 bases; bases outside gene matches: 4. CDR3 in amino acids: CASSLGTSGGAETQYF. The CDR3 coding sequence is TGTGCCAGCAGCTTGGGAACTAGCGGGGGGGCTGAGACCCAGTACTTC. Supplemented by reference TRBV5-5 and TRBJ2-5, the full variable domain reads DAGVTQSPTHLIKTRGQQVTLRCSPISGHKSVSWYQQVLGQGPQFIFQYYEKEERGRGNFPDRFSARQFPNYSSELNVNALLLGDSALYLCASSLGTSGGAETQYFGPGTRLLVL.

This clonotype turned up a few times. The chain joins TRBV30 to TRBJ2-1; 7 bases match TRBD1. The CDR3 length is 11 residues. With V trimmed by 4 bases and J by 7 bases, 1 base remained unmatched. CDR1 is GTSNPN, CDR2 SVGIG, per germline (reference sequence). The CDR3 is CAWNRGNEQFF. CDR3 nucleotide sequence: TGTGCCTGGAACAGGGGAAATGAGCAGTTCTTC.

The chain recombines TRBV7-8 with TRBJ2-1, with D perhaps matching TRBD1 or TRBD2 (5 bases each). The CDR3 sequence is 15 residues long. CDR1 and CDR2 from the germline V gene are SGHVS and FQNEAQ. Deletions cut 0 bases from V and 5 bases from J, with 11 bases between. Written as DNA, the CDR3 is TGTGCCAGCAGCTTAGCGGGGACGCTACACAATGAGCAGTTCTTC. Its protein product is CASSLAGTLHNEQFF. Full variable domain (remainder filled in from reference TRBV7-8 and TRBJ2-1): GAGVSQSPRYKVAKRGQDVALRCDPISGHVSLFWYQQALGQGPEFLTYFQNEAQLDKSGLPSDRFFAERPEGSVSTLKIQRTQQEDSAVYLCASSLAGTLHNEQFFGPGTRLTVL.

To note about this clonotype: The germline gene is not matched at one end of the junction; a read error may be the cause. The rearrangement uses TRBV7-2 and TRBJ2-5, with 11 bases fitting TRBD2. This CDR3 contains 17 residues. The germline gives CDR1 SGHTA, CDR2 FQGNSA. CDR3 nucleotide sequence: TGTGCCAGCAGCCGCCCCACTAGCGGGGGACCTCAAGAGACCCAGAACTTC. This sequence encodes CASSRPTSGGPQETQNF.

Concerning this clonotype itself: Since a much larger clone is just one base distant, this may be a read error. The rearrangement uses TRBV12-3 or TRBV12-4 and TRBJ1-1; the D is unclear. The CDR3 is 15 residues long. V was trimmed by 5 bases and J by 1 base, leaving 14 bases between them. In DNA form, the CDR3 reads TGTGCCAGCAGTGACCCCCGGGTACAGAACACTGAAGCTTTCTTT. It is translated as CASSDPRVQNTEAFF.